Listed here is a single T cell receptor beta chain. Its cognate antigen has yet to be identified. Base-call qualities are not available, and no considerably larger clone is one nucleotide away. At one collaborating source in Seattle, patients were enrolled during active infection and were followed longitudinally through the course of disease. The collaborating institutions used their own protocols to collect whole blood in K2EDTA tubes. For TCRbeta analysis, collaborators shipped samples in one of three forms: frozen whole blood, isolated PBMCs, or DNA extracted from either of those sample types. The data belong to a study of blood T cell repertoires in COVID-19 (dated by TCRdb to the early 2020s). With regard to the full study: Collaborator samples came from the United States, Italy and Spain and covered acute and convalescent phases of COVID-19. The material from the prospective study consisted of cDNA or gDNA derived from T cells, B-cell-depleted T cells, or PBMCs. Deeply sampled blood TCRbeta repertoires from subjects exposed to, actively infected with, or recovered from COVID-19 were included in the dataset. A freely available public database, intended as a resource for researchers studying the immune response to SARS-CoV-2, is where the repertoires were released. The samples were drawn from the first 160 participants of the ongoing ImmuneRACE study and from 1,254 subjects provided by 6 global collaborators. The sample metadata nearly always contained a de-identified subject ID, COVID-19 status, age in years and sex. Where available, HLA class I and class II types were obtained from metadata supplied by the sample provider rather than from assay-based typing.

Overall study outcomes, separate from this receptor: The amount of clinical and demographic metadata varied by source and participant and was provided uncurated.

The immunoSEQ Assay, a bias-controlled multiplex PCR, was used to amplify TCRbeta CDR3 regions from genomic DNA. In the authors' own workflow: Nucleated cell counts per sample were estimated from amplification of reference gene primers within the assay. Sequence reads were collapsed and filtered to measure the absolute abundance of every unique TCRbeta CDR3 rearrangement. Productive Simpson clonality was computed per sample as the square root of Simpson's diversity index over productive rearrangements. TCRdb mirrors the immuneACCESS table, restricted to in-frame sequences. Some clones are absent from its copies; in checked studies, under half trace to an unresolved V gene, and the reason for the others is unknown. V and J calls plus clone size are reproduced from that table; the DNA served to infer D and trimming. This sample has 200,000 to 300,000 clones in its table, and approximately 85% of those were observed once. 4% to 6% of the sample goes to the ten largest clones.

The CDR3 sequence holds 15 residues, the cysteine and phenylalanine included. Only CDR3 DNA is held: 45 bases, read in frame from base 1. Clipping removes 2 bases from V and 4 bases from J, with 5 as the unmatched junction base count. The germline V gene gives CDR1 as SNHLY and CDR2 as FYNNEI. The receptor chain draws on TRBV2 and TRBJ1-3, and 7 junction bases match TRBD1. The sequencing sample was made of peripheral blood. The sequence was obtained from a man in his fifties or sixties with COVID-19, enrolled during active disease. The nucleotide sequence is TGTGCCAGCAGTGAAAGACAGGGAAGAGGAAACACCATATATTTT. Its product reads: CASSERQGRGNTIYF.